This record concerns one TCR beta chain sequence. This clone's antigen is unknown. No base qualities exist here, and no much larger clone lies one base off it. The sample belongs to a study of blood T cells in healthy people across ages (dated by TCRdb to about 2015). Concerning the study at large: In model experiments, roughly one uniquely barcoded TCR beta cDNA molecule per two T cells was captured by template switching. Using deep sequencing normalized with unique cDNA molecular identifiers, the study measured how TCR beta repertoire diversity changes with age. The donors were split into four age groups: young (average 16 years), middle-aged (about 40), aged (approximately 59) and long-lived (roughly 86). To avoid experimental bias, donors of different ages were randomly spread across the sequencing lanes. For two donors (one aged 18 to 29 and one aged 80 or older), the study analyzed two additional independent replicas of 1 million unique cDNA reads from the same blood draw. What the work shows at the level of the full study, not this receptor alone: Because profiling used bulk unsorted PBMCs, naive and antigen-experienced compartments could not be compared conclusively. Total diversity estimates from one million sequenced T cells were considered lower bounds and underestimates. The long-lived group showed more naive CD4+ T cells, fewer expanded clones and increased TCR diversity than the aged group, suggesting age selection. The percentage of naive T cells measured by flow cytometry correlated strongly with observed TCR beta diversity. Because donor CMV infection status was unknown, age-related changes in expanded clonotypes were potentially confounded. As age increased, observed TCR beta diversity per million T cells dropped in a roughly linear way, and a significant reduction was already evident by age about 40.

Including the terminal cysteine and phenylalanine, the CDR3 comprises 15 residues. This entry keeps only the CDR3 DNA: 45 bases, framed from base 1. The V and J ends are trimmed by 1 base and 7 bases, leaving 16 bases between them. The donors were roughly 39 Caucasian individuals from Russia, aged roughly 6 to 90 years, who were systemically healthy. Each donor gave 8 to 10 milliliters of peripheral blood, drawn into EDTA-treated Vacutainer tubes. PBMCs were isolated by Ficoll-Paque density-gradient centrifugation, with at least 6.5 million obtained per sample. Total RNA, at least 6 micrograms per sample, was extracted from PBMCs with Trizol reagent. The percentages of naive CD45RAhigh/CD27high T cells were determined by flow cytometry on a PBMC aliquot from every donor. Receptor amplification or capture employed 5' RACE. The sequencer listed for this sample is Illumina HiSeq 2500. The second PCR ran for roughly 6 to 11 cycles and used a J-beta primer mix along with a sample-barcoded 5' primer. A unique molecular identifier was introduced onto each TCR beta cDNA molecule by a template-switch 5' adaptor carrying 12 random nucleotides. At least 2.5 million CDR3-containing paired-end reads were obtained from each sample. First-strand cDNA was synthesized from all RNA with the Mint cDNA synthesis kit, primed by a TRBC-specific oligonucleotide. Following uracil-DNA glycosylase treatment, a first 18-cycle PCR with universal primers M1SS and BC2_uni_R was performed on all cDNA. The paper's data handling went like this. Normalization of each sample was performed by random selection of 1 million high-quality reads, each carrying a distinct molecular identifier. Instead of being binned into consensus sequences, reads with shared molecular identifiers were discarded. MiTCR, set to a Q25 quality threshold and the strictest error-elimination algorithm, was used for CDR3 identification, clonotype clustering and error correction. Lower-bound total TCR beta diversity was estimated with a nonparametric unseen species model using Euler transformation. TCRdb trimmed the raw reads at Q25, called clones with MiXCR and kept productive beta chains. All rows with the same CDR3 protein become a single entry with the most common DNA and genes. The V and J calls and clone size come from TCRdb's table, not from the authors' own analysis. The sample table shows 790,000 or so distinct CDR3 sequences, and about half are seen once. 18% of the sample goes to the ten largest clones.

The chain joins TRBV12-3 or TRBV12-4 to TRBJ1-2; no D gene can be assigned with confidence. The sequencing input was blood. The source is a man older than 75 in good health. The CDR3 region reads CASSLGASQPGGYTF. The base sequence is TGTGCCAGCAGTTTAGGCGCCTCACAGCCCGGTGGCTACACCTTC.